This T cell receptor (beta chain) is from a study of vaccination effects on CD4 cells after COVID-19. Study-level information: The median interval between the second dose and post-vaccine sampling was 72 days.

Antigen-specific CD4+ T cell clonotypes were called by their expansion after viral peptide-pool culture in ViraFEST. Following an approximately ten-day culture, CD4+ T cells were purified. Participants completed two doses of the BNT162b2 or mRNA-1273 vaccine. Negative nucleocapsid antibody tests before and after vaccination confirmed no previous SARS-CoV-2 infection. Wells of around 2 million PBMC each were grown with about 9.5 IU/ml IL-2 and roughly 9.9 ug/ml peptides. IL-2 medium supplanted half the medium on days 3 and 7. Libraries were prepared by immunoSEQ multiplex PCR; TCRdb keeps only in-frame clonotypes and omits some of them. The sample contains around 25,000 clones, 75% to 80% of which appear only once. This clone showed up just a few times. Its target is unknown. V was trimmed by 8 bases and J by 5 bases, leaving 13 bases between them. The CDR3 contains 13 residues. Germline V CDR1 and CDR2: SNHLY, FYNNEI.

The source was CD4+ T cells from PBMCs cultured with SARS-CoV-2 spike peptides, collected after COVID-19 vaccination. This clonotype originated in a human donor who received a COVID-19 vaccine. Some clones in this sample may be carry-over from other donors' samples. The chain combines TRBV2 with TRBJ1-5; D gene uncertain. The CDR3 nucleotides read TGTGCCAGCCGTAGACTGGAACATCAGCCCCAGCATTTT. It encodes CASRRLEHQPQHF.